This note documents a single TCR beta chain sequence. This sample was taken from a study of blood T cell repertoires in COVID-19. In the study overall: Both acute and convalescent COVID-19 samples were obtained from the United States, Italy and Spain. PBMCs, B-cell-depleted T cells, or T cells were the source of the cDNA or gDNA that made up the material.

The protocol was immunoSEQ multiplex PCR, while the TCRdb copy is restricted to in-frame clones and leaves out a portion. In the table there are about 120,000 clones, 85% of which are singletons. Germline V gene lookup returns CDR1 MNHEY and CDR2 SVGAGI. With 2 bases clipped from V and 3 bases from J, the junction kept 7 bases outside the gene matches. This CDR3 has 15 amino acids. The TCR comes from a human donor in a cohort sampled during active COVID-19. The sample was peripheral blood. The V call is TRBV6-5, the J call TRBJ2-7; 7 bases are shared with TRBD2. The CDR3 is CASSYGAERGYEQYF. In DNA, the CDR3 is TGTGCCAGCAGTTACGGGGCGGAGCGGGGCTACGAGCAGTACTTC.